This T cell receptor beta chain was observed in a study of blood T cell repertoires in COVID-19. For the study at large: Researchers got acute and convalescent COVID-19 samples from the United States, Italy and Spain. In each case, the material was cDNA or gDNA derived from T cells, B-cell-depleted T cells, or PBMCs.

Original data processing: Estimated nucleated cell counts came from reference gene primer amplification. Only in-frame clones appear in the TCRdb table, and some are missing; sequencing was by immunoSEQ multiplex PCR. Clonal size and the V and J genes are those of that table, whereas D and trimming came from the DNA. The sample shows under 200,000 clones, over 75% of them seen only once. The germline V gene encodes CDR1 ENHRY and CDR2 SYGVKD. V gave up 9 bases and J gave up 1 base; unmatched junction bases: 16. The CDR3 is 17 amino acids. The clonotype originates from a man between 65 and 85 years old with active or convalescent COVID-19. The V call is TRBV10-3, the J call TRBJ1-1, with 8 bases aligning to TRBD1. Sequencing was performed on peripheral blood. Here the CDR3 reads CAITPSQGARENTEAFF. The CDR3, as DNA: TGTGCCATAACTCCGTCTCAGGGGGCGCGGGAGAACACTGAAGCTTTCTTT.